This TCR beta chain was recorded in a study of T cell responses to AZD1222 COVID-19 vaccine. Overall study findings and caveats: Two AZD1222 administrations were followed by greater Spike-specific TCR breadth and depth. Clonal diversity was possibly underestimated, and white British individuals and females predominated among donors. Unmutated regions of variants are reportedly targeted by nearly half of spike-specific TCRs.

Germline trimming cut 0 bases from V and 7 bases from J; bases unmatched to any gene: 5. CDR3 length equals 15 residues. Germline CDR1 reads SEHNR; CDR2 reads FQNEAQ (reference sequence). Profiling relied on immunoSEQ multiplex PCR, and the TCRdb table lists in-frame clones only, not all of them. The data show 120,000 to 150,000 clones, over 75% seen once. Turning to this clone: The antigen is undetermined.

The chain links TRBV7-9 to TRBJ2-3, with 9 bases lining up with TRBD2. The TCR originated in an adult who received the MenACWY meningococcal vaccine as a control. The input for sequencing was peripheral blood, taken 28 days after the second dose of the MenACWY control vaccine. The CDR3 spells CASSLASGGRNTQYF. The CDR3 DNA follows: TGTGCCAGCAGCTTAGCTAGCGGGGGCAGGAATACGCAGTATTTT.